The source of this TCR beta chain is a study of Graves' ophthalmopathy and Graves' hyperthyroidism. The CDR3 is 18 residues long. Deletions cut 2 bases from V and 0 bases from J, with 20 bases between. Per germline, CDR1 SGHAT and CDR2 FQNNGV. In its sample, this clonotype was seen many times. The authors amplified TCR beta CDR3 regions from RNA transcripts. HTBI primers served in a first-round RT-PCR, which a second-round multiplex PCR followed. TCRdb reprocessed the multiplex PCR reads via MiXCR and lists one record per CDR3 protein. Of about 370,000 distinct CDR3 sequences in the sample, about 18% were seen once.

The source material was peripheral blood. The chain has TRBV11-2 and TRBJ2-7; no clear D. The source is an adult woman with stable Graves' hyperthyroidism. The DNA of the CDR3 is TGTGCCAGCAGCTTAAGTAGGGCTAGACCTAGGAGCTCCTACGAGCAGTACTTC. It translates to CASSLSRARPRSSYEQYF.